This T cell receptor beta chain comes out of a study of shared clonotypes between healthy human individuals. Study-wide background: Donors had three CD4 naive, three CD4 memory, two CD8 naive and one CD8 memory plate apiece. General study results and limits: Compared with clonotypes that all four donors shared, non-shared clonotypes had lower generation probabilities.

Positive CCR7 selection of CD45RO-negative cells yielded the naive CD8 cells, and terminally differentiated effector memory CD45RA+ cells were excluded. The study enrolled healthy HIV-negative adults without recent acute infections or vaccinations as donors. Germline loops: CDR1 LNHDA, CDR2 SQIVND (reference sequence). The CDR3 covers 14 residues. The V and J ends lost 6 bases and 5 bases, in that order; junction bases with no gene match: 7. In the case of this clone: Its antigen is unknown.

TCRdb's copy holds only in-frame clones and misses some; the assay was immunoSEQ multiplex PCR. The table lists about 2.1 million clones, around 93% of them singletons. The V call is TRBV19, the J call TRBJ1-5, with 7 bases identical to TRBD1. The receptor was isolated from a man aged 18-30 years in good health. Some clones in this sample may be carry-over from other donors' samples. The sequenced sample was naive CD8+ T cells from PBMCs. The DNA of the CDR3 is TGTGCCAGTAGAACTCGGGACAGCTATCAGCCCCAGCATTTT. Protein product: CASRTRDSYQPQHF.